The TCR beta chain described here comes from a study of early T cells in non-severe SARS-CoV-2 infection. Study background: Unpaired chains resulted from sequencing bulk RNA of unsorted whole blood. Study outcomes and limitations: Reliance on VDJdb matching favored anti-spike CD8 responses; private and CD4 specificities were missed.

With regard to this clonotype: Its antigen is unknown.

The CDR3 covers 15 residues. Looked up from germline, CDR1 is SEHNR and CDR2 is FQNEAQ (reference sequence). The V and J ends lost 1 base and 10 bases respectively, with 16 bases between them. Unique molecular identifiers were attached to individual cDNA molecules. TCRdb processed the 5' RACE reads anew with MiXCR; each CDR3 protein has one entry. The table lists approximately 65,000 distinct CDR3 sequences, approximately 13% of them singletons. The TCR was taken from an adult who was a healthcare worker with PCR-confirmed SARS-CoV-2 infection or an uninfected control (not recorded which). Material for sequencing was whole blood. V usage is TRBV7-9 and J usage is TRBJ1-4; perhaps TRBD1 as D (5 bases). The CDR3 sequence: CASSLEAGRQGKLFF. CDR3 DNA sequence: TGTGCCAGCAGCTTAGAGGCAGGGCGTCAAGGAAAACTGTTTTTT.